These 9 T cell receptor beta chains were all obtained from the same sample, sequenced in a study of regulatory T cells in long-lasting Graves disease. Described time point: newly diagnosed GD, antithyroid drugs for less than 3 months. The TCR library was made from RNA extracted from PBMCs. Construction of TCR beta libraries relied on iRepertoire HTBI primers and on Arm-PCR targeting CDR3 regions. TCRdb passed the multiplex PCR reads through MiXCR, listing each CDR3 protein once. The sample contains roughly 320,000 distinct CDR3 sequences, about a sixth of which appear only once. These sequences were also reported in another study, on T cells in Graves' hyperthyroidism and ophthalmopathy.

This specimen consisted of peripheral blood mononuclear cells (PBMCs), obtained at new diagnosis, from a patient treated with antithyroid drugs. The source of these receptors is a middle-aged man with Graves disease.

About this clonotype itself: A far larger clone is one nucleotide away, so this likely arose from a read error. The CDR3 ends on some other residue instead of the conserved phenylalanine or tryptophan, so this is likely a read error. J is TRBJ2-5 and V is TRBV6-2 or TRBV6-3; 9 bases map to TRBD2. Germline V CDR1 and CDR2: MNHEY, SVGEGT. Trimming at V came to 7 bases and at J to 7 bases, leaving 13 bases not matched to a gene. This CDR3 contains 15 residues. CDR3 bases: TGTGCCAGCAAATATAGCGGGGGCCCCCAGGTGACCCAGTACCTC. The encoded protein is CASKYSGGPQVTQYL.

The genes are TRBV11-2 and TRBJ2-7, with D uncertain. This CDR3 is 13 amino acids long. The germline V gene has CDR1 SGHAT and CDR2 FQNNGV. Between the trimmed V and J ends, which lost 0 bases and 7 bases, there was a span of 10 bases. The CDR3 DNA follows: TGTGCCAGCAGCTTAGAGCGGTACAATGAGCAGTACTTC. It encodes CASSLERYNEQYF. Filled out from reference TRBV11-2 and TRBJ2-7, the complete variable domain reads EAGVAQSPRYKIIEKRQSVAFWCNPISGHATLYWYQQILGQGPKLLIQFQNNGVVDDSQLPKDRFSAERLKGVDSTLKIQPAKLEDSAVYLCASSLERYNEQYFGPGTRLTVT.

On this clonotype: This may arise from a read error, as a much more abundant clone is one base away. The CDR3 protein is CASSYRDGSSYEQYF. The CDR3, as DNA: TGTGCCAGCAGTTACCGGGACGGGAGCTCCTACGAGCAGTACTTC. The chain employs TRBV28 and TRBJ2-7; D is possibly TRBD2 (6 bases). V was pared by 4 bases and J by 0 bases, with 13 bases between. The length of the CDR3 is 15 residues. Germline V gene data show CDR1 as MDHEN and CDR2 as SYDVKM.

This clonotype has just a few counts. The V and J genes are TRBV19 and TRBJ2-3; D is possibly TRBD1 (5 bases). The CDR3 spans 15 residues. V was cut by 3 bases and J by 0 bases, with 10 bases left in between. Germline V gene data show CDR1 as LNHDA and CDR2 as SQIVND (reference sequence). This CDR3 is CASSIRTLSTDTQYF. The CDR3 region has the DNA TGTGCCAGTAGTATCCGGACACTAAGCACAGATACGCAGTATTTT.

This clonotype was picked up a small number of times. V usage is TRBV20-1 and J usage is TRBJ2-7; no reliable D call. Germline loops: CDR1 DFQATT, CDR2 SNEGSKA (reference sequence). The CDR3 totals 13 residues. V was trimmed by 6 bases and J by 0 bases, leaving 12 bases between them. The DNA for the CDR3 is TGCAGTGCGACCCCAGGTACCTCCTACGAGCAGTACTTC. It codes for CSATPGTSYEQYF.

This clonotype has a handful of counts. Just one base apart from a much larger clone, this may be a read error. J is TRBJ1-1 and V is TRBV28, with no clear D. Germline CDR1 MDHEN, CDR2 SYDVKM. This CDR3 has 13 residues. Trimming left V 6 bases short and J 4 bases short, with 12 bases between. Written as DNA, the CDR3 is TGTGCCAGCAGCCCTACAGATAGCACTGAAGCTTTCTTT. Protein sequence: CASSPTDSTEAFF.

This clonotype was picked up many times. CDR3 nucleotide sequence: TGCGCCAGCTCCATGGCGGAGAGTTTCAACGAGCAGTACTTC. Its protein is CASSMAESFNEQYF. V is TRBV5-1 and J is TRBJ2-7, with D uncertain. Germline V gene sequence: CDR1 SGHRS, CDR2 YFSETQ. V lost 7 bases and J lost 5, with 19 bases in between. The CDR3 is made up of 14 amino acids.

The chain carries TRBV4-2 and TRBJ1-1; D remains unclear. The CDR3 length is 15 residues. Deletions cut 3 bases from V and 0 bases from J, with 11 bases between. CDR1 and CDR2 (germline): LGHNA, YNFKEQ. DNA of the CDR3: TGTGCCAGCAGCCAGGCTGAAGGGATGAACACTGAAGCTTTCTTT. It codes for CASSQAEGMNTEAFF.

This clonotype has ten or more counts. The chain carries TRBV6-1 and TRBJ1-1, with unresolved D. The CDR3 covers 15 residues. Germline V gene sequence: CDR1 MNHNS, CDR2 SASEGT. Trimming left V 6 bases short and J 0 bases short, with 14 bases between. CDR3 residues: CASRPPAVLNTEAFF. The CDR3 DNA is TGTGCCAGCAGGCCCCCAGCGGTCCTGAACACTGAAGCTTTCTTT.